These 24 T cell receptor beta chains were sequenced from one sample in a study of blood T cell repertoires in COVID-19. TCRdb keeps only in-frame clones here, not all; method: immunoSEQ multiplex PCR. The data hold roughly 78,000 clones, with approximately 89% observed a single time. Sequenced input: peripheral blood. These receptors came from an older woman with acute or convalescent COVID-19.

The rearrangement joins TRBV5-4 to TRBJ1-1; 9 nucleotides line up with TRBD1. Unmatched junction bases numbered 4, after V lost 4 bases and J lost 0 bases. CDR1 is SGHNT, CDR2 YYREEE, per germline (reference sequence). The CDR3 has 15 residues. The chain's CDR3 is CASSQGQGMNTEAFF. Written as DNA, the CDR3 is TGTGCCAGCAGCCAAGGACAGGGGATGAACACTGAAGCTTTCTTT.

This sequence joins TRBV24-1 and TRBJ2-3; a weak D match, TRBD2 (6 bases). The germline V gene encodes CDR1 KGHDR and CDR2 SFDVKD. This CDR3 is 15 amino acids long. V shed 1 base and J shed 1 base, with 8 bases lying between them. CDR3: CATSDFWGGTDTQYF. CDR3 DNA: TGTGCCACCAGTGATTTTTGGGGGGGCACAGATACGCAGTATTTT.

In DNA form, the CDR3 reads TGCGCCAGCAGCGTACAACAGGGGGGATCCTACGAGCAGTACTTC. Translated, it gives CASSVQQGGSYEQYF. The rearrangement joins TRBV5-1 to TRBJ2-7; 8 bases map to TRBD1. Losses at the gene ends were 4 bases for V and 1 base for J; bases not matched to a gene: 7. Germline loops: CDR1 SGHRS, CDR2 YFSETQ. CDR3 length: 15 residues.

The chain has TRBV18 and TRBJ2-4; 9 nucleotides match TRBD1. The CDR3 consists of 14 residues. V gave up 5 bases and J gave up 9 bases; unmatched junction bases: 8. Looked up from germline, CDR1 is KGHSH and CDR2 is LQKENI. The CDR3 here is CASSSGTGFGIQYF. Here the CDR3 DNA reads TGTGCCAGCTCAAGTGGGACAGGGTTCGGCATTCAGTACTTC.

V gene TRBV11-1 combines with J gene TRBJ1-1; no clear D. Germline V lookup: CDR1 SGHAT, CDR2 FQDESV (reference sequence). The CDR3 loop spans 14 amino acids. The V and J ends lost 1 base and 2 bases respectively, with 8 bases between them. In DNA form, the CDR3 reads TGTGCCAGCAGCTTAGGACCAGGTAACACTGAAGCTTTCTTT. It specifies CASSLGPGNTEAFF.

The chain carries TRBV6-1 and TRBJ1-5; 7 bases line up with TRBD1. J gave up 4 bases and V 3 bases, and 6 bases lay outside the gene matches. This CDR3 has 15 residues. Germline loops: CDR1 MNHNS, CDR2 SASEGT. The CDR3 DNA sequence: TGTGCCAGCAGTGACCCTGGACAGGTAAATCAGCCCCAGCATTTT. It yields the protein CASSDPGQVNQPQHF.

This chain joins TRBV7-2 and TRBJ2-7; 9 bases fit TRBD2. The CDR3 sequence is 15 residues long. V shed 1 base, J shed 4 bases, and the junction held 5 bases outside the gene matches. Per the germline V gene, CDR1 is SGHTA and CDR2 is FQGNSA. CDR3 in amino acids: CASSLVLAGKYEQYF. CDR3 coding DNA: TGTGCCAGCAGCTTAGTGCTAGCGGGGAAATACGAGCAGTACTTC.

The V gene is TRBV7-6, the J gene TRBJ1-1, with 11 positions matching TRBD1. Trimming cost V 5 bases and J 5 bases; bases outside gene matches: 10. The V gene's germline CDR1 is SGHVS and CDR2 FNYEAQ. The length of the CDR3 is 16 residues. CDR3 DNA: TGTGCCAGCAGCGAAATTGGACAGGGGGCAAGTACTGAAGCTTTCTTT. This codes for CASSEIGQGASTEAFF.

The chain uses TRBV28 and TRBJ1-2; D unresolved. Germline values: CDR1 MDHEN, CDR2 SYDVKM. The V gene lost 3 bases and the J gene lost 2 bases, with 7 bases spanning the gap. CDR3 length: 13 residues. The chain's CDR3 is CASSLRLNYGYTF. Here the CDR3 DNA reads TGTGCCAGCAGTTTGAGGCTAAACTATGGCTACACCTTC.

The V gene is TRBV2, the J gene TRBJ2-1, with D tentatively TRBD2 (6 bases). Germline CDR1 SNHLY, CDR2 FYNNEI. The CDR3 is made up of 16 amino acids. V lost 2 bases and J 0 bases, leaving 11 bases between the germline ends. CDR3 region: CASSEREVGSYNEQFF. The CDR3 DNA reads TGTGCCAGCAGTGAAAGGGAGGTTGGCTCCTACAATGAGCAGTTCTTC.

The chain couples TRBV19 to TRBJ1-5; TRBD1 aligns across 7 bases. Germline V CDR1 and CDR2: LNHDA, SQIVND (reference sequence). The CDR3 is 19 amino acids. The ends lost 3 bases at V and 0 bases at J; junction bases unmatched: 14. In nucleotides, the CDR3 is TGTGCCAGTAGTATCGGACAGGCCGCTACCTCCTATAGCAATCAGCCCCAGCATTTT. As protein: CASSIGQAATSYSNQPQHF.

The V call is TRBV7-9, the J call TRBJ2-2, with D possibly TRBD2 on 5 matching bases. Germline V gene sequence: CDR1 SEHNR, CDR2 FQNEAQ (reference sequence). Trimming stripped 2 bases from V and 6 bases from J, with 10 bases between. The CDR3 consists of 14 residues. The CDR3: CASSLLARAGELFF. The CDR3 DNA is TGTGCCAGCAGCTTATTAGCGCGGGCCGGGGAGCTGTTTTTT.

This rearrangement joins TRBV10-2 to TRBJ1-1; 10 bases fit TRBD1. Trimming removed 4 bases from V and 4 bases from J; junction bases left unmatched: 6. The CDR3 is made up of 15 amino acids. Germline CDR1 reads WSHSY; CDR2 reads SAAADI. The CDR3 DNA reads TGCGCCAGCAGTGGGACAGGGGGAGGGGGCACTGAAGCTTTCTTT. It yields the protein CASSGTGGGGTEAFF.

Only one count was recorded for this clone. The gene calls are TRBV7-9 and TRBJ1-2, with 7 nucleotides matching TRBD1. Unmatched junction bases numbered 12, after V lost 5 bases and J lost 6 bases. The CDR3 contains 15 residues. Per the germline V gene, CDR1 is SEHNR and CDR2 is FQNEAQ (reference sequence). The CDR3 region has the DNA TGTGCCAGCAGCACGGGACAGCCGATACTCGATGGCTACACCTTC. Translating it yields CASSTGQPILDGYTF.

The CDR3: CASSPPTGPHQPQHF. CDR3 nucleotide sequence: TGTGCCAGCAGTCCCCCGACAGGGCCCCATCAGCCCCAGCATTTT. This chain connects TRBV28 to TRBJ1-5; 7 nucleotides align to TRBD1. This CDR3 is built from 15 residues. Germline CDR1 MDHEN, CDR2 SYDVKM. J gave up 5 bases and V 5 bases, and 9 bases lay outside the gene matches.

The chain uses TRBV6-6 and TRBJ2-1; D is undetermined. Per the germline V gene, CDR1 is MNHNY and CDR2 is SVGAGI (reference sequence). The CDR3 has 12 amino acids. Between the trimmed V and J ends, which lost 6 bases and 4 bases, there was a span of 7 bases. The CDR3 region is CASRDKYNEQFF. The CDR3 bases are TGTGCCAGCAGAGACAAATACAATGAGCAGTTCTTC.

V gene TRBV5-6 combines with J gene TRBJ2-1; D is ambiguous. Per germline, CDR1 SGHDT and CDR2 YYEEEE. Trimming took 5 bases from V and 7 from J, leaving 13 bases between them. This CDR3 has 13 amino acids. The CDR3 here is CASRRLAGNEQFF. For the CDR3, the DNA is TGTGCCAGCAGGCGGTTAGCTGGGAATGAGCAGTTCTTC.

The chain is built from TRBV7-6 and TRBJ2-7; no firm D call. The CDR3 extends over 13 amino acids. V was pared by 6 bases and J by 6 bases, with 15 bases between. CDR1 SGHVS and CDR2 FNYEAQ come from the germline V gene. The CDR3 protein is CASREAPTAEQYF. The CDR3 coding sequence is TGTGCCAGCAGAGAGGCACCCACGGCCGAGCAGTACTTC.

V usage is TRBV7-2 and J usage is TRBJ2-1; a possible D gene is TRBD1 (6 bases). In germline, CDR1 is SGHTA, CDR2 FQGNSA. V dropped 5 bases and J dropped 15 bases, with 14 bases sitting between them. The CDR3 totals 11 residues. CDR3 in amino acids: CASSQGWRWFF. CDR3 nucleotide sequence: TGTGCCAGCAGCCAGGGGTGGAGATGGTTCTTC.

This clone was observed a handful of times. The CDR3 protein is CASSYSMRGYTGELFF. The CDR3 DNA follows: TGTGCCAGCAGTTACTCGATGCGGGGATACACCGGGGAGCTGTTTTTT. This rearrangement joins TRBV6-5 to TRBJ2-2, with D tentatively TRBD2 (6 bases). Between the trimmed V and J ends, which lost 0 bases and 3 bases, there was a span of 11 bases. The CDR3 sequence is 16 residues long. Germline-derived CDR1 and CDR2 are MNHEY and SVGAGI.

This clone appeared once. V usage is TRBV7-9 and J usage is TRBJ2-1; no definite D call. The germline V gene encodes CDR1 SEHNR and CDR2 FQNEAQ (reference sequence). The V end was cut by 1 base, the J end by 7 bases, with 8 bases between. The CDR3 is 13 residues long. The CDR3 loop is CASSLGSGNEQFF. CDR3 in DNA: TGTGCCAGCAGCTTAGGTTCCGGGAATGAGCAGTTCTTC.

The V gene is TRBV7-2, the J gene TRBJ2-1; 14 bases agree with TRBD2. Germline CDR1 and CDR2: SGHTA and FQGNSA. V dropped 5 bases and J dropped 12; count of bases not matched to a gene: 12. The CDR3 spans 16 residues. CDR3 protein: CASSPPGLAGGLRQFF. CDR3 nucleotide sequence: TGTGCCAGCAGCCCACCAGGACTAGCGGGAGGACTACGGCAGTTCTTC.

This rearrangement joins TRBV28 to TRBJ2-1; possibly TRBD1 for D (6 bases). The germline gives CDR1 MDHEN, CDR2 SYDVKM. This CDR3 contains 18 residues. With 6 bases removed from V and 5 bases from J, the gap between germline ends came to 26 bases. The CDR3 region has the DNA TGTGCCAGCAGACCCCGTACAGGGAAAGGTATTTGGAACAATGAGCAGTTCTTC. Amino acid sequence: CASRPRTGKGIWNNEQFF.

The V gene is TRBV28, the J gene TRBJ1-2, with TRBD1 as a possible D gene (6 bases). V lost 7 bases to trimming and J lost 6 bases, with 18 bases between them. The CDR3 has 14 amino acids. Germline V gives CDR1 MDHEN, CDR2 SYDVKM. Here the CDR3 reads CASITGHRLDGYTF. The DNA of the CDR3 is TGTGCCAGCATCACGGGACACCGACTTGATGGCTACACCTTC.